This T cell receptor beta chain was recorded in a study of T cell responses to AZD1222 COVID-19 vaccine. Repertoires were generated with immunoSEQ multiplex PCR, while TCRdb's copy carries only in-frame clones and drops some. This table has approximately 79,000 clones, 88% appearing once. Comment on this clone: Its antigen is undetermined.

Findings and caveats of the study: Donors were chiefly white British, with a greater number of females, and clonal diversity was perhaps underestimated.

The CDR3 extends over 16 amino acids. Per germline, CDR1 SGHRS and CDR2 YFSETQ. V lost 3 bases and J lost 6, with 22 bases in between. Sample: peripheral blood, taken on day 0 of AZD1222 vaccination. The sequence was obtained from an adult in good health. The chain employs TRBV5-1 and TRBJ2-7, with D perhaps being TRBD1 or TRBD2 (7 bases each). Here the CDR3 DNA reads TGCGCCAGCAGCTGGATACAGGGGAGGGTTGGTGGCGAGCAGTACTTC. Protein product: CASSWIQGRVGGEQYF.